The 21 T cell receptor beta chains presented below share a single source sample, sequenced in a study of blood T cell repertoires in COVID-19. Repertoires were generated with immunoSEQ multiplex PCR, while TCRdb's copy carries only in-frame clones and drops some. The repertoire holds about 260,000 clones, around 90% seen once, with about 0.64% in the top ten. The sample consisted of peripheral blood. The receptor source for this set is a human donor in a cohort sampled during active COVID-19.

The chain combines TRBV19 with TRBJ2-5; 10 nucleotides line up with TRBD2. CDR1 LNHDA and CDR2 SQIVND come from the germline V gene (reference sequence). The V segment lost 6 bases and the J segment 1 base; nucleotides outside the gene matches: 8. The CDR3 sequence is 16 residues long. CDR3: CASSLGLADTQETQYF. DNA of the CDR3: TGTGCCAGTAGCCTCGGACTAGCGGATACCCAAGAGACCCAGTACTTC. Full variable domain (remainder filled in from reference TRBV19 and TRBJ2-5): DGGITQSPKYLFRKEGQNVTLSCEQNLNHDAMYWYRQDPGQGLRLIYYSQIVNDFQKGDIAEGYSVSREKKESFPLTVTSAQKNPTAFYLCASSLGLADTQETQYFGPGTRLLVL.

This clone was recorded once. The chain is built from TRBV15 and TRBJ2-3; 10 nucleotides match TRBD1. The CDR3 runs to 17 residues. Germline-derived CDR1 and CDR2 are LNHNV and YYDKDF (reference sequence). The J segment lost 0 bases and the V segment lost 3 bases, leaving 6 bases of the junction unmatched. For the CDR3, the DNA is TGTGCCACCAGCAGGGGACAGGGGAGGTCGAGCACAGATACGCAGTATTTT. Protein sequence: CATSRGQGRSSTDTQYF.

The chain couples TRBV11-2 to TRBJ1-1; 9 bases map to TRBD1. J was trimmed by 5 bases and V by 5 bases; bases with no gene match: 6. Germline-derived CDR1 and CDR2 are SGHAT and FQNNGV. This CDR3 comprises 14 residues. The CDR3 loop reads CASSITGGATEAFF. In DNA form, the CDR3 reads TGTGCCAGCAGCATAACAGGGGGCGCGACTGAAGCTTTCTTT.

J is TRBJ2-1 and V is TRBV5-4; the match to TRBD1 covers 9 bases. The CDR3 has 14 residues. The germline gives CDR1 SGHNT, CDR2 YYREEE (reference sequence). Here the CDR3 reads CLSAGDRANNEQFF. For the CDR3, the DNA is TGTCTCTCGGCGGGGGACAGGGCGAACAATGAGCAGTTCTTC.

This chain connects TRBV2 to TRBJ1-3, with a possible D match to TRBD1 (6 bases). The CDR3 totals 15 residues. Germline CDR1 and CDR2: SNHLY and FYNNEI. V was trimmed by 6 bases and J by 3 bases, leaving 15 bases between them. As DNA, the CDR3 is TGTGCCAGCAGGGCTGTAGGGGGTTATGGAAACACCATATATTTT. Its protein product is CASRAVGGYGNTIYF. Complete variable domain (other parts from reference TRBV2 and TRBJ1-3): EPEVTQTPSHQVTQMGQEVILRCVPISNHLYFYWYRQILGQKVEFLVSFYNNEISEKSEIFDDQFSVERPDGSNFTLKIRSTKLEDSAMYFCASRAVGGYGNTIYFGEGSWLTVV.

The V gene is TRBV6-5, the J gene TRBJ2-7, with D possibly matching TRBD2 (7 bases). Germline values: CDR1 MNHEY, CDR2 SVGAGI. V lost 6 bases and J 6 bases, leaving 21 bases between the germline ends. The length of the CDR3 is 15 residues. This CDR3 is CASSLNGAGHLEQYF. CDR3 bases: TGTGCCAGCAGCCTAAACGGAGCGGGACATCTCGAGCAGTACTTC.

The CDR3, as DNA: TGTGCCAGCTCACCCTGGGGCACACAAGCTACGGGGCAGTACTTC. It specifies CASSPWGTQATGQYF. This chain joins TRBV18 and TRBJ2-7, with D perhaps TRBD1 (5 bases). CDR1 is KGHSH and CDR2 is LQKENI in the germline V gene. CDR3 length equals 15 residues. Trimming removed 3 bases from V and 9 bases from J, with 21 bases in between.

The genes are TRBV19 and TRBJ2-7; 12 bases align to TRBD2. Looked up from germline, CDR1 is LNHDA and CDR2 is SQIVND (reference sequence). The CDR3 covers 15 residues. V lost 5 bases, J lost 7 bases, and 9 bases stayed unmatched. CDR3 in amino acids: CASSPGTSGSWEQYF. The CDR3, as DNA: TGTGCCAGTAGTCCAGGGACTAGCGGGTCTTGGGAGCAGTACTTC. Full variable domain (missing parts from reference TRBV19 and TRBJ2-7): DGGITQSPKYLFRKEGQNVTLSCEQNLNHDAMYWYRQDPGQGLRLIYYSQIVNDFQKGDIAEGYSVSREKKESFPLTVTSAQKNPTAFYLCASSPGTSGSWEQYFGPGTRLTVT.

Concerning this clone itself: A junction boundary mismatches the germline segment, possibly from a read error. The chain has TRBV2 and TRBJ2-7; 15 positions agree with TRBD2. Germline CDR1 and CDR2: SNHLY and FYNNEI. The CDR3 length is 15 residues. This CDR3 reads CASSDGGLAGGYSLF. As DNA, the CDR3 is TGTGCCAGCAGTGATGGGGGACTAGCGGGGGGCTACTCGTTGTTC.

The V gene is TRBV4-3, the J gene TRBJ2-7, with D maybe TRBD2 (6 bases). Germline loops: CDR1 LGHNA, CDR2 YSLEER. Trimming cost V 3 bases and J 6 bases, with 12 bases left between them. The CDR3 is 13 amino acids. CDR3 sequence: CASSQGLASEQYF. The CDR3 coding sequence is TGCGCCAGCAGCCAGGGACTTGCTTCCGAGCAGTACTTC.

The chain joins TRBV10-3 to TRBJ1-1; 10 bases map to TRBD1. Germline loops: CDR1 ENHRY, CDR2 SYGVKD. The CDR3 covers 12 residues. V was pared by 10 bases and J by 7 bases, with 6 bases of the junction left unmatched. CDR3 bases: TGTGCCACCGGACAGGGGGACCTTGAAGCTTTCTTT. It specifies CATGQGDLEAFF.

The chain is built from TRBV3-1 (or the pseudogene TRBV3-2) and TRBJ1-1; a weak D match, TRBD1 (6 bases). Trimming removed 3 bases from V and 5 bases from J, with 16 bases in between. CDR3 size: 15 residues. Germline V CDR1 and CDR2: LGHDT, YNNKEL (reference sequence). This CDR3 reads CASSHTGIGKTEAFF. In DNA, the CDR3 is TGTGCCAGCAGCCATACAGGGATAGGGAAGACTGAAGCTTTCTTT.

This chain uses TRBV24-1 with TRBJ2-5; 10 bases align to TRBD2. This CDR3 is built from 15 residues. CDR1 KGHDR and CDR2 SFDVKD come from the germline V gene. V was clipped by 6 bases and J by 1 base; unmatched bases: 4. The CDR3 loop reads CATSPQREGQETQYF. The CDR3 nucleotides are TGTGCCACCAGTCCCCAGCGGGAGGGCCAAGAGACCCAGTACTTC.

The rearrangement joins TRBV4-2 to TRBJ1-2; 7 nucleotides match TRBD1. The ends lost 2 bases at V and 10 bases at J; junction bases unmatched: 10. Germline loops: CDR1 LGHNA, CDR2 YNFKEQ. This CDR3 has 14 amino acids. This CDR3 is CASSQSGTEHDYTF. The CDR3 nucleotides are TGTGCCAGCAGCCAATCCGGGACAGAGCATGACTACACCTTC.

The chain carries TRBV7-9 and TRBJ1-1, with D possibly being TRBD1 (6 bases). CDR3 size: 14 residues. The germline CDR1 and CDR2 sequences are SEHNR and FQNEAQ (reference sequence). Trimming stripped 5 bases from V and 10 bases from J, with 20 bases between. The CDR3, as DNA: TGTGCCAGCAGCCCATGGGCCAGGGGCCTCGGAGCTTTCTTT. Translation: CASSPWARGLGAFF.

The rearrangement links TRBV4-3 to TRBJ2-7; no clear D. V lost 0 bases and J 3 bases, leaving 12 bases between the germline ends. The germline CDR1 and CDR2 sequences are LGHNA and YSLEER. There are 15 residues in the CDR3. The CDR3 DNA reads as TGCGCCAGCAGCCAAGATCTAGTATCTAACTACGAGCAGTACTTC. It encodes CASSQDLVSNYEQYF.

The V gene is TRBV21-1, the J gene TRBJ2-1; TRBD1 is the table's D call, not checked against the DNA. TRBV21-1 is shown as a pseudogene. This CDR3 comprises 16 residues. The CDR3 DNA follows: TGTGCCAGCAGCTTACGGACAGCTGGGGCTTTGAAGGAGCAGTTCTTC. Protein: CASSLRTAGALKEQFF.

The gene calls are TRBV7-2 and TRBJ2-1; 11 nucleotides line up with TRBD2. In germline, CDR1 is SGHTA, CDR2 FQGNSA. Trimming at V came to 2 bases and at J to 9 bases, leaving 18 bases not matched to a gene. The CDR3 covers 19 residues. The CDR3 reads CASSLWAGIAGGRVGEQFF. The CDR3 DNA reads as TGTGCCAGCAGCTTATGGGCAGGGATAGCGGGGGGGCGCGTCGGTGAGCAGTTCTTC.

Written as DNA, the CDR3 is TGCGCCAGCAGGAGGAACACTGAAGCTTTCTTT. Amino acid sequence: CASRRNTEAFF. This chain uses TRBV5-1 with TRBJ1-1; D not resolved. V lost 5 bases and J lost 1, with 3 bases in between. The germline gives CDR1 SGHRS, CDR2 YFSETQ. The CDR3 runs to 11 residues.

This clone was found once. V gene TRBV13 combines with J gene TRBJ2-3, with D unresolved. In germline, CDR1 is PRHDT, CDR2 FYEKMQ (reference sequence). The CDR3 spans 17 residues. The V and J ends lost 5 bases and 1 base respectively, with 19 bases between them. The CDR3 loop reads CASSRILTTYGTDTQYF. DNA of the CDR3: TGTGCCAGCAGCCGTATACTAACTACTTACGGCACAGATACGCAGTATTTT.

CDR3 region: CASSDASGSQSYEQYF. The CDR3 DNA reads TGTGCCAGCAGCGACGCTAGCGGGTCTCAGTCCTACGAGCAGTACTTC. The chain uses TRBV6-2 or TRBV6-3 and TRBJ2-7; TRBD2 agrees at 8 bases. This CDR3 is built from 16 residues. Per the germline V gene, CDR1 is MNHEY and CDR2 is SVGEGT. Germline trimming cut 6 bases from V and 1 base from J; bases unmatched to any gene: 11.